Sequencing of this T cell receptor beta chain was carried out in a study of blood T cell repertoires in COVID-19. Looking at the study overall: Nucleic acid was either cDNA or gDNA, and it came from T cells, B-cell-depleted T cells, or PBMCs.

The germline V and J ends were trimmed by 3 bases and 9 bases, with 9 bases remaining between them. Germline assignment: CDR1 SNHLY and CDR2 FYNNEI. The length of the CDR3 is 12 residues. Per the original data handling: Estimation of nucleated cell counts was performed using reference gene primer amplification. Produced via immunoSEQ multiplex PCR; TCRdb's table is partial and in-frame only. V, J and clone size derive from that table, while D and trimming were established from the DNA sequence. The sample contains about 500,000 clones, about nine tenths of which appear only once. The receptor was derived from a woman between 18 and 29 years old who had recovered from COVID-19. V is TRBV2 and J is TRBJ2-4; D is perhaps TRBD2 (5 bases). The sequencing sample was made of PBMCs or T cells enriched from blood (not recorded which). This chain's CDR3 is CASSDRRGIQYF. DNA for the CDR3: TGTGCCAGCAGTGACAGACGGGGCATTCAGTACTTC. The whole variable domain, remainder taken from reference TRBV2 and TRBJ2-4, is EPEVTQTPSHQVTQMGQEVILRCVPISNHLYFYWYRQILGQKVEFLVSFYNNEISEKSEIFDDQFSVERPDGSNFTLKIRSTKLEDSAMYFCASSDRRGIQYFGAGTRLSVL.